The 26 T cell receptor beta chains given below trace back to one sample, sequenced in a study of T cell changes during pregnancy in multiple sclerosis. The data were produced by immunoSEQ multiplex PCR, yet TCRdb's version contains in-frame clones alone and is incomplete. Here the sample spans 130,000 or so clones, about 93% being singletons. This specimen consisted of peripheral blood, obtained before pregnancy. The receptors were gathered from a female donor with multiple sclerosis, enrolled in a pregnancy study.

CDR3 region: CASSVTYQGDTEAFF. The CDR3 DNA reads as TGTGCCAGCAGCGTAACGTATCAGGGGGACACTGAAGCTTTCTTT. The chain joins TRBV9 to TRBJ1-1, with 7 bases aligning to TRBD1. The CDR3 extends over 15 amino acids. J gave up 3 bases and V 1 base, and 6 bases lay outside the gene matches. Germline V gives CDR1 SGDLS, CDR2 YYNGEE.

In nucleotides, the CDR3 is TGCGCCAGCAGCCAAGATCCAGCGCTCTCATATGGCTACACCTTC. Encoded protein: CASSQDPALSYGYTF. The V and J genes are TRBV4-1 and TRBJ1-2; D gene uncertain. Germline assignment: CDR1 MGHRA and CDR2 YSYEKL. The CDR3 loop spans 15 amino acids. V was cut by 0 bases and J by 5 bases, with 13 bases left in between.

The chain uses TRBV11-2 and TRBJ2-7; weak D call: TRBD2 (6 bases). Germline V CDR1 and CDR2: SGHAT, FQNNGV. The CDR3 is 15 amino acids. The ends were cut back, 4 bases at V and 0 bases at J, with 13 bases in the middle. Written as DNA, the CDR3 is TGTGCCAGCAGCTCAGAGGGAGGCGGCTCCTACGAGCAGTACTTC. It yields the protein CASSSEGGGSYEQYF.

This clone was seen more than once but under ten times. J is TRBJ2-7 and V is TRBV6-6; D unclear. V lost 6 bases and J 2 bases, leaving 11 bases between the germline ends. The CDR3 is made up of 13 amino acids. Germline loops: CDR1 MNHNY, CDR2 SVGAGI (reference sequence). The CDR3 coding sequence is TGTGCCAGCAGCCGCGGATCTCCCTACGAGCAGTACTTC. Its protein product is CASSRGSPYEQYF.

This chain connects TRBV29-1 to TRBJ1-1; possibly TRBD1 for D (6 bases). This CDR3 contains 13 residues. Trimming took 4 bases from V and 1 from J, leaving 10 bases between them. The germline CDR1 and CDR2 sequences are SQVTM and ANQGSEA. This CDR3 is CSVGGGPNTEAFF. The CDR3, as DNA: TGCAGCGTTGGGGGGGGGCCGAACACTGAAGCTTTCTTT.

This chain links TRBV7-7 with TRBJ2-5; TRBD2 aligns across 7 bases. Per germline, CDR1 SSHAT and CDR2 FNYEAQ (reference sequence). The length of the CDR3 is 13 residues. Germline trimming cut 6 bases from V and 3 bases from J; bases unmatched to any gene: 4. The CDR3 region is CASSLLAKETQYF. For the CDR3, the DNA is TGTGCCAGCAGTCTACTAGCGAAAGAGACCCAGTACTTC.

This chain joins TRBV5-1 and TRBJ2-6, with D unresolved. Germline CDR1 is SGHRS and CDR2 is YFSETQ. V lost 4 bases to trimming and J lost 0 bases, with 8 bases between them. The CDR3 covers 15 residues. The CDR3 loop is CASSQASSGANVLTF. The CDR3 DNA is TGCGCCAGCAGCCAAGCGAGCTCTGGGGCCAACGTCCTGACTTTC. Using reference TRBV5-1 and TRBJ2-6 for the parts outside the CDR3, the full variable domain is KAGVTQTPRYLIKTRGQQVTLSCSPISGHRSVSWYQQTPGQGLQFLFEYFSETQRNKGNFPGRFSGRQFSNSRSEMNVSTLELGDSALYLCASSQASSGANVLTFGAGSRLTVL.

The CDR3 loop is CASSRDRVLEKLFF. CDR3 sequence (DNA): TGTGCCAGCAGCCGGGACAGGGTGTTAGAAAAACTGTTTTTT. V gene TRBV28 combines with J gene TRBJ1-4; 9 nucleotides align to TRBD1. J lost 8 bases, V lost 6 bases, and 7 bases had no gene match. Germline V gives CDR1 MDHEN, CDR2 SYDVKM. This CDR3 spans 14 amino acids. Based on the CDR3 plus reference TRBV28 and TRBJ1-4, the full variable domain is DVKVTQSSRYLVKRTGEKVFLECVQDMDHENMFWYRQDPGLGLRLIYFSYDVKMKEKGDIPEGYSVSREKKERFSLILESASTNQTSMYLCASSRDRVLEKLFFGSGTQLSVL.

The chain carries TRBV19 and TRBJ1-2, with TRBD1 matching 8 bases. The germline V gene has CDR1 LNHDA and CDR2 SQIVND (reference sequence). The CDR3 runs 14 residues. The V and J ends lost 5 bases and 7 bases, in that order; junction bases with no gene match: 9. DNA for the CDR3: TGTGCCAGTAGTGCCAGGGGGCGCGAGGCTGGCTACACCTTC. Amino acids: CASSARGREAGYTF. The full variable domain, rest sourced from reference TRBV19 and TRBJ1-2, is DGGITQSPKYLFRKEGQNVTLSCEQNLNHDAMYWYRQDPGQGLRLIYYSQIVNDFQKGDIAEGYSVSREKKESFPLTVTSAQKNPTAFYLCASSARGREAGYTFGSGTRLTVV.

The chain recombines TRBV9 with TRBJ2-1; 10 positions agree with TRBD2. J was trimmed by 1 base and V by 3 bases; bases with no gene match: 10. Germline CDR1 and CDR2: SGDLS and YYNGEE. The CDR3 has 18 amino acids. CDR3 DNA: TGTGCCAGCAGCGAGGGGGGGGATAGCGGGAGGTCCTACAATGAGCAGTTCTTC. Its translation is CASSEGGDSGRSYNEQFF.

This chain links TRBV30 with TRBJ2-5; TRBD2 matches 8 bases. CDR3 length equals 11 residues. CDR1 and CDR2 (germline): GTSNPN, SVGIG (reference sequence). The junction had 1 base not matched to a gene; V was cut back by 8 bases and J by 2 bases. The CDR3 here is CAGLAQETQYF. The CDR3 nucleotides read TGTGCCGGACTAGCACAAGAGACCCAGTACTTC.

V usage is TRBV5-1 and J usage is TRBJ2-1; the match to TRBD2 covers 11 bases. J was trimmed by 4 bases and V by 1 base; bases with no gene match: 4. Germline-derived CDR1 and CDR2 are SGHRS and YFSETQ. The CDR3 length is 16 residues. The CDR3 coding sequence is TGCGCCAGCAGCTTGACCGGGACTAGCGGATACAATGAGCAGTTCTTC. Protein: CASSLTGTSGYNEQFF. Full variable domain (outside the CDR3, taken from reference TRBV5-1 and TRBJ2-1): KAGVTQTPRYLIKTRGQQVTLSCSPISGHRSVSWYQQTPGQGLQFLFEYFSETQRNKGNFPGRFSGRQFSNSRSEMNVSTLELGDSALYLCASSLTGTSGYNEQFFGPGTRLTVL.

The gene calls are TRBV5-4 and TRBJ2-2; the D gene is possibly TRBD1 (5 bases). Germline-derived CDR1 and CDR2 are SGHNT and YYREEE (reference sequence). This CDR3 contains 15 residues. V was trimmed by 2 bases and J by 0 bases, leaving 8 bases between them. The DNA of the CDR3 is TGTGCCAGCAGCTTACAGGAAACGAACACCGGGGAGCTGTTTTTT. Its translation is CASSLQETNTGELFF.

This chain connects TRBV30 to TRBJ2-3, with 7 positions matching TRBD2. The CDR3 is 15 residues long. The germline V gene has CDR1 GTSNPN and CDR2 SVGIG (reference sequence). Losses at the gene ends were 3 bases for V and 3 bases for J; bases not matched to a gene: 9. The CDR3 region has the DNA TGTGCCTGGAGCCCATCCAGCGGGGCTACAGATACGCAGTATTTT. It yields the protein CAWSPSSGATDTQYF.

DNA of the CDR3: TGTGCCAGCAGTGACTCTTTCGGACAGAGCACAGATACGCAGTATTTT. Its protein is CASSDSFGQSTDTQYF. The rearrangement uses TRBV6-4 and TRBJ2-3, with a possible D match to TRBD1 (6 bases). The germline gives CDR1 MRHNA, CDR2 SNTAGT. V was cut by 0 bases and J by 0 bases, with 10 bases left in between. The CDR3 has 16 amino acids.

The V call is TRBV5-4, the J call TRBJ1-1; TRBD1 agrees at 7 bases. The length of the CDR3 is 15 residues. V shed 4 bases and J 4 bases; nucleotides not matched to a gene: 10. CDR1 and CDR2 from the germline V gene are SGHNT and YYREEE (reference sequence). This CDR3 is CASSPRDRVVTEAFF. The CDR3 DNA reads TGTGCCAGCAGCCCAAGAGACAGGGTTGTCACTGAAGCTTTCTTT.

This rearrangement joins TRBV30 to TRBJ2-1; 13 nucleotides line up with TRBD2. V lost 7 bases, J lost 10 bases, and 10 bases stayed unmatched. Per germline, CDR1 GTSNPN and CDR2 SVGIG (reference sequence). The length of the CDR3 is 14 residues. CDR3 sequence: CAFKLAGGPGEQFF. The CDR3 DNA reads as TGTGCCTTCAAACTAGCGGGAGGGCCGGGGGAGCAGTTCTTC.

The chain's CDR3 is CASSVATGLGGYTF. Here the CDR3 DNA reads TGTGCCAGCAGCGTAGCTACAGGGTTGGGCGGCTACACCTTC. The rearrangement uses TRBV9 and TRBJ1-2, with D possibly matching TRBD1 (6 bases). The CDR3 extends over 14 amino acids. Germline loops: CDR1 SGDLS, CDR2 YYNGEE. V gave up 0 bases and J gave up 8 bases, with 14 bases separating them.

The chain combines TRBV5-5 with TRBJ2-7; 8 positions agree with TRBD2. Germline CDR1 and CDR2: SGHKS and YYEKEE (reference sequence). The J segment lost 0 bases and the V segment lost 2 bases, leaving 4 bases of the junction unmatched. The CDR3 sequence is 15 residues long. CDR3 bases: TGTGCCAGCAGCTTCCTAGCGGGTTCCTCCTACGAGCAGTACTTC. Translation gives CASSFLAGSSYEQYF.

The CDR3 protein is CASSPRVGGNPPEQYF. The CDR3 region has the DNA TGTGCCAGCAGTCCCAGGGTGGGCGGGAACCCCCCCGAGCAGTACTTC. The chain is built from TRBV27 and TRBJ2-7; maybe TRBD2 (6 bases). The CDR3 is 16 residues long. Germline V gene sequence: CDR1 MNHEY, CDR2 SMNVEV (reference sequence). Trimming removed 5 bases at V and 6 bases at J, with 23 bases between.

The gene calls are TRBV30 and TRBJ1-5; 8 positions match TRBD1. Germline CDR1 and CDR2: GTSNPN and SVGIG (reference sequence). The CDR3 contains 15 residues. V shed 2 bases, J shed 4 bases, and the junction held 7 bases outside the gene matches. CDR3 nucleotides: TGTGCCTGGAGTAACGGACAGGGAAGGAATCAGCCCCAGCATTTT. This gives the protein CAWSNGQGRNQPQHF.

The rearrangement joins TRBV6-1 to TRBJ1-5; 9 nucleotides agree with TRBD1. Losses at the gene ends were 3 bases for V and 5 bases for J; bases not matched to a gene: 11. CDR1 is MNHNS and CDR2 is SASEGT in the germline V gene. CDR3 length: 17 residues. The CDR3 sequence is CASSDTGTGRGDQPQHF. CDR3 coding DNA: TGTGCCAGCAGTGATACCGGGACAGGGAGAGGGGATCAGCCCCAGCATTTT.

The V and J genes are TRBV7-2 and TRBJ2-1, with D possibly being TRBD1 (6 bases). V was clipped by 3 bases and J by 4 bases, with 13 bases between them. This CDR3 contains 15 residues. The germline V gene has CDR1 SGHTA and CDR2 FQGNSA. For the CDR3, the DNA is TGTGCCAGCAGCTTTAGGGGCAGGGGTTACAATGAGCAGTTCTTC. This translates into CASSFRGRGYNEQFF.

This chain uses TRBV5-1 with TRBJ1-3; D is unresolved. The germline V gene encodes CDR1 SGHRS and CDR2 YFSETQ. This CDR3 spans 14 amino acids. V was cut by 6 bases and J by 2 bases, with 12 bases left in between. CDR3 loop: CASTQDLTGNTIYF. The DNA of the CDR3 is TGCGCCAGCACCCAAGACTTAACTGGAAACACCATATATTTT.

The chain has TRBV6-1 and TRBJ2-1; 10 bases align to TRBD2. V was pared by 7 bases and J by 8 bases, with 11 bases of the junction left unmatched. This CDR3 has 15 amino acids. CDR1 is MNHNS and CDR2 is SASEGT in the germline V gene. The CDR3 nucleotides are TGTGCCAGCAAGGGCGGGCTAGCGGGAGTCGATGAGCAGTTCTTC. Amino acids: CASKGGLAGVDEQFF.

The table lists this clone with a count of one. The V gene is TRBV5-1, the J gene TRBJ2-5; possibly TRBD2 for D (5 bases). The CDR3 is made up of 15 amino acids. Trimming cost V 0 bases and J 5 bases, with 14 bases left between them. The germline gives CDR1 SGHRS, CDR2 YFSETQ. The CDR3 is CASSLVAGDGETQYF. Here the CDR3 DNA reads TGCGCCAGCAGCTTGGTAGCCGGGGATGGGGAGACCCAGTACTTC.